This T cell receptor beta chain is from a study of T cells after yellow fever vaccination. The wider study: SMART-Seq v4 Ultra Low Input handled preparation of low-cell-number fractions.

This CDR3 has 17 residues. CDR1 is SGHRS and CDR2 is YFSETQ in the germline V gene. V lost 4 bases, J lost 0 bases, and 7 bases stayed unmatched. On this clonotype itself: What it recognizes is unknown.

Study observations and caveats: Primary-vaccination clones mostly resurfaced post-booster (more than 95% CD4, approximately 89% CD8).

5'RACE template switching added a universal primer site and UMIs to TCR cDNA. TCRdb used MiXCR to reprocess the 5' RACE reads, holding one entry per CDR3 protein. The table shows 300,000 to 400,000 distinct CDR3 sequences, with approximately 12% occurring only once. The TCR was taken from a man between 18 and 29 years old who received the YFV17D yellow fever vaccine. The gene calls are TRBV5-1 and TRBJ2-2; 9 nucleotides align to TRBD2. Sequenced here: CD4+ T cells sorted from PBMCs, sampled 15 days after the yellow fever booster vaccination. The CDR3 loop is CASSRGSGGTNTGELFF. The CDR3 DNA follows: TGCGCCAGCAGCCGAGGAAGCGGGGGGACGAACACCGGGGAGCTGTTTTTT.